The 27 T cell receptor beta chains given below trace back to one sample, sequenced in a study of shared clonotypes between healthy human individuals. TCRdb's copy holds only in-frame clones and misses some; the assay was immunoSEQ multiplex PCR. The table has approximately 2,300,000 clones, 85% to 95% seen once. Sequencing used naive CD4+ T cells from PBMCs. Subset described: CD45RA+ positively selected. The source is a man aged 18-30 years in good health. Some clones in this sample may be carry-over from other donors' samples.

CDR3 sequence: CSTEGPGVDTQYF. In DNA form, the CDR3 reads TGCAGCACAGAGGGACCCGGGGTGGATACGCAGTATTTT. The chain uses TRBV29-1 and TRBJ2-3, with D possibly called TRBD1 or TRBD2 (5 bases each). CDR3 length: 13 amino acids. V lost 8 bases and J 6 bases, leaving 18 bases between the germline ends. CDR1 is SQVTM and CDR2 is ANQGSEA in the germline V gene.

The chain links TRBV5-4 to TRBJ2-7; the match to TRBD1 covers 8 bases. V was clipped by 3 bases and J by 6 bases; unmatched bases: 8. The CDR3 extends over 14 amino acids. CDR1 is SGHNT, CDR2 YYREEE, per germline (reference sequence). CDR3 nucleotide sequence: TGTGCCAGCAGCTCAGGGGGCAGGTCCCTCGAGCAGTACTTC. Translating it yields CASSSGGRSLEQYF. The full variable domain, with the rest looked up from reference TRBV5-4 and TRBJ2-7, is ETGVTQSPTHLIKTRGQQVTLRCSSQSGHNTVSWYQQALGQGPQFIFQYYREEENGRGNFPPRFSGLQFPNYSSELNVNALELDDSALYLCASSSGGRSLEQYFGPGTRLTVT.

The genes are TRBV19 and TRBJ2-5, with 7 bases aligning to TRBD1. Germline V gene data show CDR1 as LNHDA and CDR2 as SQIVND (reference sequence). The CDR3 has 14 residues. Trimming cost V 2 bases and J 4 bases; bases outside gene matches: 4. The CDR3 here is CASSIRGLPETQYF. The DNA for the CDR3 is TGTGCCAGTAGTATAAGGGGGCTCCCAGAGACCCAGTACTTC.

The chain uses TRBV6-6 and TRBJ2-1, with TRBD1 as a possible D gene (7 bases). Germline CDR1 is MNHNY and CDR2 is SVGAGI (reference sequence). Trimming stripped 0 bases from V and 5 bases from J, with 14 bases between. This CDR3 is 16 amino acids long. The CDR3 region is CASSYSKEGAHNEQFF. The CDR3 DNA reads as TGTGCCAGCAGTTACTCGAAGGAGGGGGCGCACAATGAGCAGTTCTTC.

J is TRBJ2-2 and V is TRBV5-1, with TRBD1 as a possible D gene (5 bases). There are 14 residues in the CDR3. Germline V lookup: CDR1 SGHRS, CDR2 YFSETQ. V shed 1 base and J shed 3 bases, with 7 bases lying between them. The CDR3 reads CASSLIGDTGELFF. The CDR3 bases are TGCGCCAGCAGCTTGATAGGGGACACCGGGGAGCTGTTTTTT.

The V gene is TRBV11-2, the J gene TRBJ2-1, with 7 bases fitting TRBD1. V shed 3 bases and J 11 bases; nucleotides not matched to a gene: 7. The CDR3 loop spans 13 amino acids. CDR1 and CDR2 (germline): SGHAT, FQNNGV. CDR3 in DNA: TGTGCCAGCAGCTTTCGGACAGGAAGTAAGCAGTTCTTC. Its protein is CASSFRTGSKQFF.

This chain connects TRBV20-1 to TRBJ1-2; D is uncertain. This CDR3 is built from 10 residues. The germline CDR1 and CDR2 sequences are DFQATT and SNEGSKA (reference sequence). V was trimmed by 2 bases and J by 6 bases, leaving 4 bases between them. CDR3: CSARFDGYTF. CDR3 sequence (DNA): TGCAGTGCTAGATTCGATGGCTACACCTTC.

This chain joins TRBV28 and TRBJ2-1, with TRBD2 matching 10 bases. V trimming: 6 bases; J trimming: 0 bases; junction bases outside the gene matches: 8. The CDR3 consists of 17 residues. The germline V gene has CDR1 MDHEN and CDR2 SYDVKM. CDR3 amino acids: CASSLLAGAPSYNEQFF. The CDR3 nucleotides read TGTGCCAGCAGCCTTCTAGCGGGAGCCCCCTCCTACAATGAGCAGTTCTTC.

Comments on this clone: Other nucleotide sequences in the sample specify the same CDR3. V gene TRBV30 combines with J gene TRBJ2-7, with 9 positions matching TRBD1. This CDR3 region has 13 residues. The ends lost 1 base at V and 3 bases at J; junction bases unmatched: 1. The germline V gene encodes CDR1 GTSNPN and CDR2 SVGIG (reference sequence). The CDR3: CAWSADRGYEQYF. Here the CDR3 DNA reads TGTGCCTGGAGTGCGGACAGGGGCTACGAGCAGTACTTC.

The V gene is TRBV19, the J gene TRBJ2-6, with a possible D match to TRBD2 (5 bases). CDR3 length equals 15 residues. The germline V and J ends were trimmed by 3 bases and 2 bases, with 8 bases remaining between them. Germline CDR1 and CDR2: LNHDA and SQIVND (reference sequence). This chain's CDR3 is CASSMHGAGANVLTF. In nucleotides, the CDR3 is TGTGCCAGTAGTATGCACGGGGCTGGGGCCAACGTCCTGACTTTC.

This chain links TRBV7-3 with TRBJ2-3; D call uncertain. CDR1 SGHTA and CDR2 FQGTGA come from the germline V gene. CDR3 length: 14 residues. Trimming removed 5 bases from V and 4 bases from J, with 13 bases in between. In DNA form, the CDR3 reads TGTGCCAGCAGCCGCCGTGCGTCCGCAGATACGCAGTATTTT. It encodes CASSRRASADTQYF.

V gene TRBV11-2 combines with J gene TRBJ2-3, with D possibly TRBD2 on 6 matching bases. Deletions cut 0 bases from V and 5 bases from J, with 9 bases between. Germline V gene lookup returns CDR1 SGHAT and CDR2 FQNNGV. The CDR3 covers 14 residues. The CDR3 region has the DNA TGTGCCAGCAGCTTAGACGGAGGGATAGATACGCAGTATTTT. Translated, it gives CASSLDGGIDTQYF.

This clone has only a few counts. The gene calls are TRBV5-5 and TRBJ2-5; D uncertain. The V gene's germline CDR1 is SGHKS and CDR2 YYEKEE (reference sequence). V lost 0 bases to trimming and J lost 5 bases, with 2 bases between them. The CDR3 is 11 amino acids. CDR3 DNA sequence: TGTGCCAGCAGCTTGGCGGAGACCCAGTACTTC. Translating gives CASSLAETQYF. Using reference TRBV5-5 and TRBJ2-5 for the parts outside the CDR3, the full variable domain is DAGVTQSPTHLIKTRGQQVTLRCSPISGHKSVSWYQQVLGQGPQFIFQYYEKEERGRGNFPDRFSARQFPNYSSELNVNALLLGDSALYLCASSLAETQYFGPGTRLLVL.

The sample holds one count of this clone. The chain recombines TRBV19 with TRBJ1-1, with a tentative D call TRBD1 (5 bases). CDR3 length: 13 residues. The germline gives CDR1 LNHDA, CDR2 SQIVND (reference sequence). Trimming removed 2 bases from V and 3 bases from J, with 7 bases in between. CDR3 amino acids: CASSISRDTEAFF. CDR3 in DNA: TGTGCCAGTAGTATATCCAGGGACACTGAAGCTTTCTTT.

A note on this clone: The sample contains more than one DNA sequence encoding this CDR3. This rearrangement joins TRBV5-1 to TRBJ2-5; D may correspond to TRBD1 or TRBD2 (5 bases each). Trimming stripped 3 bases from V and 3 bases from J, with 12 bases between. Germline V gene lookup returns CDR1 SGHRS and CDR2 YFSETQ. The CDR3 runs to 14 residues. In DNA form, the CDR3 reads TGCGCCAGCAGCTCGACGGGGACGGAAGAGACCCAGTACTTC. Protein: CASSSTGTEETQYF.

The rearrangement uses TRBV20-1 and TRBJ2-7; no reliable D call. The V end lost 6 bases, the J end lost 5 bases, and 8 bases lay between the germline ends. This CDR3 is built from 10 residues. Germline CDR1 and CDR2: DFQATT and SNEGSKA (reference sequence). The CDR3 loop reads CSAPGHEQYF. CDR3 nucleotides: TGCAGTGCCCCCGGACACGAGCAGTACTTC.

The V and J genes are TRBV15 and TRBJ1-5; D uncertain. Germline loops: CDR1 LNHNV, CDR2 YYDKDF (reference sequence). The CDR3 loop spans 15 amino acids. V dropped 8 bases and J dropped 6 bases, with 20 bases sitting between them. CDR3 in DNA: TGTGCCACCCGACCGGGGAGGGCGGGGAGTCAGCCCCAGCATTTT. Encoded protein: CATRPGRAGSQPQHF.

CDR3 nucleotides: TGTGCCAGCAGTTTTGCCGGCCCCCCGGAATCCGGGGAGCTGTTTTTT. Protein sequence: CASSFAGPPESGELFF. The chain recombines TRBV27 with TRBJ2-2, with D uncertain. Deletions cut 3 bases from V and 6 bases from J, with 17 bases between. CDR1 and CDR2 from the germline V gene are MNHEY and SMNVEV (reference sequence). This CDR3 has 16 residues.

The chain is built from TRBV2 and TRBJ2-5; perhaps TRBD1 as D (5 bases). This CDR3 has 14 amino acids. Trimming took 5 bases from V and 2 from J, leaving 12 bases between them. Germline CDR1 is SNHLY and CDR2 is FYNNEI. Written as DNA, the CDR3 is TGTGCCAGCAGTCCCGGTAGGGGTCAAGAGACCCAGTACTTC. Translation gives CASSPGRGQETQYF.

The CDR3: CASSLGGTGTEYGYTF. The CDR3 DNA is TGCGCCAGCAGCTTGGGAGGGACAGGCACTGAGTATGGCTACACCTTC. The chain is built from TRBV5-1 and TRBJ1-2, with 8 nucleotides matching TRBD1. V lost 0 bases, J lost 5 bases, and 9 bases stayed unmatched. CDR3 length equals 16 residues. The germline CDR1 and CDR2 sequences are SGHRS and YFSETQ.

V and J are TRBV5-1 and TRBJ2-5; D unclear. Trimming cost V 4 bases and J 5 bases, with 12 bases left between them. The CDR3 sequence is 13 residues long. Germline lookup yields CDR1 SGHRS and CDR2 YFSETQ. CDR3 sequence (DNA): TGCGCCAGCAGCACCGCAGCGACGGAGACCCAGTACTTC. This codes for CASSTAATETQYF.

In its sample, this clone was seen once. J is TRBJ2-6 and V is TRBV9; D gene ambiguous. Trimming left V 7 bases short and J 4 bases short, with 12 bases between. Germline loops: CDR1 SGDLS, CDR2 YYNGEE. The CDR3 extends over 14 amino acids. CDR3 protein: CASWNGAGANVLTF. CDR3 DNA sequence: TGTGCCAGCTGGAACGGTGCCGGGGCCAACGTCCTGACTTTC.

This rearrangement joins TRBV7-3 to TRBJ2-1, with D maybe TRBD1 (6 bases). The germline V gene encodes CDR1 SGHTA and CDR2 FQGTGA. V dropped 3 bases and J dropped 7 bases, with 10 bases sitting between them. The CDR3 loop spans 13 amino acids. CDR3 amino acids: CASSFNRVNEQFF. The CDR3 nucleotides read TGTGCCAGCAGCTTTAACAGGGTAAATGAGCAGTTCTTC.

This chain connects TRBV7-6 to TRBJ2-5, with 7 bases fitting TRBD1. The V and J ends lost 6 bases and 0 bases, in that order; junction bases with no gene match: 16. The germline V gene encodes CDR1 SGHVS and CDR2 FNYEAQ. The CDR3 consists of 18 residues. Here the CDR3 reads CASRPILPGQLYQETQYF. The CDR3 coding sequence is TGTGCCAGCAGACCCATATTGCCGGGACAGCTGTACCAAGAGACCCAGTACTTC. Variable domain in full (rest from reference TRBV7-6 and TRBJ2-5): GAGVSQSPRYKVTKRGQDVALRCDPISGHVSLYWYRQALGQGPEFLTYFNYEAQQDKSGLPNDRFSAERPEGSISTLTIQRTEQRDSAMYRCASRPILPGQLYQETQYFGPGTRLLVL.

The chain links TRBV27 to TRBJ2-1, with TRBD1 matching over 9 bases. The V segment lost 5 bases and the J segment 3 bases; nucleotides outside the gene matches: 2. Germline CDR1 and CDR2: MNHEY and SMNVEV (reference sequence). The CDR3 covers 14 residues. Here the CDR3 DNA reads TGTGCCAGCAGTATGGACAGGGGCTACAATGAGCAGTTCTTC. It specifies CASSMDRGYNEQFF.

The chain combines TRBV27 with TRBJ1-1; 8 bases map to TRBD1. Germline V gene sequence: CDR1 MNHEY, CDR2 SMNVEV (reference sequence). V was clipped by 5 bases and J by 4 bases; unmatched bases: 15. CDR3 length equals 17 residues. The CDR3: CASSARQGRGGGTEAFF. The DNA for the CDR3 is TGTGCCAGCAGTGCGAGACAGGGGAGGGGTGGAGGCACTGAAGCTTTCTTT.

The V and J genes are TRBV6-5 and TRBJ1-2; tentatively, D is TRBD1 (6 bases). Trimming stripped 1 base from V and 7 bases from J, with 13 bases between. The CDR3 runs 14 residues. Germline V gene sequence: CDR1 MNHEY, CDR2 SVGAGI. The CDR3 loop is CASSYYRQDGGYTF. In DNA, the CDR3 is TGTGCCAGCAGTTACTACCGACAGGACGGTGGCTACACCTTC.